One sample yielded the 15 T cell receptor beta chains listed below, sequenced in a study of HIV-infected patients and healthy controls. All unsorted peripheral T cells were captured because whole blood was used without fractionation. Alpha and beta constant-region primers primed reverse transcription of approximately 460 ng RNA. Separate chain-specific third strand synthesis with multiplexing indices produced the alpha and beta libraries. Each CDR3 protein is one row after TCRdb ran MiXCR on the 5' RACE reads. This table holds under 20,000 distinct CDR3 sequences, around 9.1% found once. The sequenced material came from blood. These receptors originate from an adult in good health.

J is TRBJ2-7 and V is TRBV28, with D uncertain. The CDR3 consists of 12 residues. Deletions cut 7 bases from V and 3 bases from J, with 10 bases between. Germline lookup yields CDR1 MDHEN and CDR2 SYDVKM. The CDR3 loop is CASTRSGYEQYF. The CDR3 DNA is TGTGCCAGCACCAGGTCGGGCTACGAGCAGTACTTC. Drawing the rest from reference TRBV28 and TRBJ2-7, the complete variable domain is DVKVTQSSRYLVKRTGEKVFLECVQDMDHENMFWYRQDPGLGLRLIYFSYDVKMKEKGDIPEGYSVSREKKERFSLILESASTNQTSMYLCASTRSGYEQYFGPGTRLTVT.

This clonotype was picked up many times. This chain links TRBV29-1 with TRBJ2-7; tentatively, D is TRBD1 or TRBD2 (5 bases each). From germline, CDR1 is SQVTM and CDR2 ANQGSEA. The V end was cut by 7 bases, the J end by 2 bases, with 15 bases between. CDR3 length: 13 residues. The CDR3 coding sequence is TGCAGCGCCGCCCGGGACGTACCCTACGAGCAGTACTTC. It yields the protein CSAARDVPYEQYF.

This clonotype was observed at least ten times. The chain links TRBV28 to TRBJ2-7, with 7 bases matching TRBD1. V dropped 10 bases and J dropped 3; count of bases not matched to a gene: 6. The CDR3 consists of 12 residues. Germline V lookup: CDR1 MDHEN, CDR2 SYDVKM. The CDR3 nucleotides are TGTGCCACCCGGACAGGCGACTACGAGCAGTACTTC. Translation gives CATRTGDYEQYF. Drawing the rest from reference TRBV28 and TRBJ2-7, the complete variable domain is DVKVTQSSRYLVKRTGEKVFLECVQDMDHENMFWYRQDPGLGLRLIYFSYDVKMKEKGDIPEGYSVSREKKERFSLILESASTNQTSMYLCATRTGDYEQYFGPGTRLTVT.

This clonotype has more than one count but fewer than ten. V is TRBV6-1 and J is TRBJ1-5; TRBD1 matches 7 bases. The CDR3 contains 14 residues. V dropped 6 bases and J dropped 3; count of bases not matched to a gene: 5. Per germline, CDR1 MNHNS and CDR2 SASEGT. The CDR3 sequence is CASRVGTDNQPQHF. As DNA, the CDR3 is TGTGCCAGCAGGGTCGGGACAGACAATCAGCCCCAGCATTTT.

This clonotype appeared many times. This chain uses TRBV20-1 with TRBJ1-5; 9 nucleotides align to TRBD1. J was trimmed by 5 bases and V by 6 bases; bases with no gene match: 5. Germline V lookup: CDR1 DFQATT, CDR2 SNEGSKA (reference sequence). The CDR3 has 13 amino acids. The CDR3 bases are TGCAGTGCCGCCGGGGACAGGGATCAGCCCCAGCATTTT. Residues: CSAAGDRDQPQHF.

V usage is TRBV19 and J usage is TRBJ2-3, with TRBD2 matching 9 bases. The CDR3 sequence is 17 residues long. Germline CDR1 and CDR2: LNHDA and SQIVND (reference sequence). V lost 6 bases and J lost 3; bases outside the gene matches: 13. CDR3 coding DNA: TGTGCCAGTAGCGGGCTAGCGGGATACAAACGGACAGATACGCAGTATTTT. Translation gives CASSGLAGYKRTDTQYF. Looking up the rest from reference TRBV19 and TRBJ2-3 gives the full variable domain: DGGITQSPKYLFRKEGQNVTLSCEQNLNHDAMYWYRQDPGQGLRLIYYSQIVNDFQKGDIAEGYSVSREKKESFPLTVTSAQKNPTAFYLCASSGLAGYKRTDTQYFGPGTRLTVL.

This clonotype showed up many times. The rearrangement joins TRBV2 to TRBJ2-3; TRBD2 might be the D (5 bases). V was pared by 3 bases and J by 7 bases, with 11 bases between. This CDR3 is built from 13 residues. The germline gives CDR1 SNHLY, CDR2 FYNNEI. DNA of the CDR3: TGTGCCAGCAGTGATCGGGGTACCCATACGCAGTATTTT. It translates to CASSDRGTHTQYF.

By share, this clonotype ranks as medium-sized. V usage is TRBV6-4 and J usage is TRBJ2-2; perhaps TRBD2 as D (5 bases). The V end was cut by 6 bases, the J end by 5 bases, with 13 bases between. The germline V gene encodes CDR1 MRHNA and CDR2 SNTAGT. The CDR3 consists of 14 residues. The CDR3 DNA reads as TGTGCCAGCAGCCACGAGGGCCCGACCGGGGAGCTGTTTTTT. Translation: CASSHEGPTGELFF.

The chain employs TRBV5-1 and TRBJ2-3, with 7 nucleotides matching TRBD1. The CDR3 covers 14 residues. Germline assignment: CDR1 SGHRS and CDR2 YFSETQ. V trimming: 3 bases; J trimming: 2 bases; junction bases outside the gene matches: 3. CDR3 in DNA: TGCGCCAGCAGCTCGGGACAGAACACAGATACGCAGTATTTT. It translates to CASSSGQNTDTQYF.

By proportion, this clonotype is medium-sized. The CDR3, as DNA: TGTGCCAGCAGTTACTCGACGGAGCCCACAGATACGCAGTATTTT. Amino acid sequence: CASSYSTEPTDTQYF. The V gene is TRBV6-5, the J gene TRBJ2-3, with D unresolved. The germline gives CDR1 MNHEY, CDR2 SVGAGI. Trimming shortened V by 0 bases and J by 2 bases, and 9 bases separated the two germline ends. The CDR3 sequence is 15 residues long.

This clonotype was seen repeatedly, ten times or more. This chain links TRBV11-2 with TRBJ2-3; D remains unclear. Germline assignment: CDR1 SGHAT and CDR2 FQNNGV. The CDR3 length is 16 residues. Trimming shortened V by 2 bases and J by 1 base, and 13 bases separated the two germline ends. The CDR3 DNA follows: TGTGCCAGCAGCTTAAACGGCGTCGGCGGCACAGATACGCAGTATTTT. Protein sequence: CASSLNGVGGTDTQYF.

The chain recombines TRBV20-1 with TRBJ2-7, with D hard to call. The CDR3 covers 13 residues. Trimming stripped 6 bases from V and 2 bases from J, with 14 bases between. Germline-derived CDR1 and CDR2 are DFQATT and SNEGSKA (reference sequence). For the CDR3, the DNA is TGCAGTGCCCCAGGACGCGAAACCTACGAGCAGTACTTC. Its protein is CSAPGRETYEQYF.

Notes on this clonotype: A much bigger clone sits one base away, suggesting this may be a read error. Written as DNA, the CDR3 is TGTGCCTGGAGTGCTGGGGGCCTGAGTGGCTACGCCTTC. Protein: CAWSAGGLSGYAF. The chain uses TRBV30 and TRBJ1-2; D might be TRBD1 (6 bases). The CDR3 extends over 13 amino acids. Per germline, CDR1 GTSNPN and CDR2 SVGIG (reference sequence).

This clonotype was seen ten or more times. The CDR3 DNA follows: TGCAGTGCTAGTGGCGCGTCAGATACGCAGTATTTT. This sequence encodes CSASGASDTQYF. J is TRBJ2-3 and V is TRBV20-1; D is uncertain. This CDR3 has 12 amino acids. CDR1 and CDR2 from the germline V gene are DFQATT and SNEGSKA (reference sequence). V was shortened by 3 bases and J by 4 bases, with 8 bases between the two germline ends.

This clonotype showed up many times. The J gene is TRBJ2-7, the V gene TRBV20-1; 8 positions match TRBD1. Germline assignment: CDR1 DFQATT and CDR2 SNEGSKA (reference sequence). V was clipped by 6 bases and J by 5 bases; unmatched bases: 12. The CDR3 loop spans 14 amino acids. DNA of the CDR3: TGCAGTGCGTCCCCCCAGGGGGCGAACAACGAGCAGTACTTC. Translating it yields CSASPQGANNEQYF.